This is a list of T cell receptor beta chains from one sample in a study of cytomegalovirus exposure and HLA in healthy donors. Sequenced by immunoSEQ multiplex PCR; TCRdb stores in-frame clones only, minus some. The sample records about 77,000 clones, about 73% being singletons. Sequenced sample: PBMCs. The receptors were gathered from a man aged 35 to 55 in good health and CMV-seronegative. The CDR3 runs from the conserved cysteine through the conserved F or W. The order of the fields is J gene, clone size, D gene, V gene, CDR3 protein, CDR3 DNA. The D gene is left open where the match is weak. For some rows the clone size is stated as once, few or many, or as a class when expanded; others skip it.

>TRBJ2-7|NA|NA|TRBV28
CASTAAGLGYEQYF
TGTGCCAGCACCGCCGCAGGGTTAGGCTACGAGCAGTACTTC
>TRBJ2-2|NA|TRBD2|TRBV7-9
CASSAGTTNTGELFF
TGTGCCAGCAGCGCCGGGACTACGAACACCGGGGAGCTGTTTTTT
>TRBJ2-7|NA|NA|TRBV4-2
CASSQALLSYEQYF
TGTGCCAGCAGCCAAGCCCTGCTCTCCTACGAGCAGTACTTC
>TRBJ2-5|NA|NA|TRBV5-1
CASSLPGETQYF
TGCGCCAGCAGCCTGCCGGGGGAGACCCAGTACTTC
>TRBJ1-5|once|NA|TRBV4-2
CASSQAINTDQPQHF
TGTGCCAGCAGCCAAGCTATAAATACGGATCAGCCCCAGCATTTT
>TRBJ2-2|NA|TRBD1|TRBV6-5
CASSRGTANTGELFF
TGTGCCAGCAGTAGGGGGACAGCGAACACCGGGGAGCTGTTTTTT
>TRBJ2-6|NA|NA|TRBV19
CASRDSSSGANVLTF
TGTGCCAGTAGGGACAGCTCCTCTGGGGCCAACGTCCTGACTTTC
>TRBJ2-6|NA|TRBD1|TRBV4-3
CASSQGDRGKTGANVLPF
TGCGCCAGCAGCCAGGGGGACAGGGGGAAAACTGGGGCCAACGTCCTGCCTTTC
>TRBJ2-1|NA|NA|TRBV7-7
CASSLLGPYNEQFF
TGTGCTAGCAGTCTACTAGGTCCCTACAATGAGCAGTTCTTC
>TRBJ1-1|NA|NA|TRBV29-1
CSVVQVEEAFF
TGCAGCGTTGTACAGGTGGAGGAAGCTTTCTTT
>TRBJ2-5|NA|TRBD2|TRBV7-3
CASSLAGLDETQYF
TGTGCCAGCAGCTTAGCGGGACTAGACGAGACCCAGTACTTC
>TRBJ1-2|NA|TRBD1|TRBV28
CASRSWTGRMDGYTF
TGTGCCAGCAGATCCTGGACAGGGCGGATGGATGGCTACACCTTC
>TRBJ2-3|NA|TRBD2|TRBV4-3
CASSQDTLAGSTDTQYF
TGCGCCAGCAGCCAAGATACCCTAGCGGGAAGCACAGATACGCAGTATTTT
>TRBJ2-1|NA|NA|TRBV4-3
CASSQDRGRGNEQFF
TGCGCCAGCAGCCAAGATCGGGGCAGGGGTAATGAGCAGTTCTTC
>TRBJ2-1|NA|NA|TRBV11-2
CASSLDIANEQFF
TGTGCCAGCAGCTTAGACATAGCCAATGAGCAGTTCTTC
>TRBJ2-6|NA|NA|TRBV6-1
CASSESRSGANVLTF
TGTGCCAGCAGTGAAAGTCGGTCTGGGGCCAACGTCCTGACTTTC
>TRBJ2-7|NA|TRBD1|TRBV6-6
CATTLDRVGEQYF
TGTGCCACAACACTGGACAGGGTTGGCGAGCAGTACTTC
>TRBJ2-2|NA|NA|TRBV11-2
CASSLVSYTGELFF
TGTGCCAGCAGCTTAGTCTCTTACACCGGGGAGCTGTTTTTT
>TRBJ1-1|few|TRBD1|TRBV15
CATSRDRGVDTEAFF
TGTGCCACCAGCCGGGACAGGGGCGTTGACACTGAAGCTTTCTTT
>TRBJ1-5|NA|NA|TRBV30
CAWSVGRFGGQPQHF
TGTGCCTGGAGTGTGGGGCGGTTCGGCGGCCAGCCCCAGCATTTT
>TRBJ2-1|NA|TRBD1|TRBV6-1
CASSDRPGGPYNEQFF
TGTGCCAGCAGTGATCGGCCAGGGGGCCCCTACAATGAGCAGTTCTTC
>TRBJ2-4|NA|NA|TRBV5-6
CASSSEGRGTKNIQYF
TGTGCCAGCAGCTCGGAGGGCCGGGGGACCAAAAACATTCAGTACTTC
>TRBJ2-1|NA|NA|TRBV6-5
CASSFWDFEGGEQFF
TGTGCCAGCAGTTTCTGGGACTTTGAGGGCGGTGAGCAGTTCTTC
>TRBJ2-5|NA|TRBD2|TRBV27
CASSWVAGVAETQYF
TGTGCCAGCAGTTGGGTAGCGGGAGTGGCAGAGACCCAGTACTTC
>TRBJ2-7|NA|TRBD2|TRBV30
CAWRAGVNHEQYF
TGTGCCTGGAGGGCGGGAGTAAACCACGAGCAGTACTTC
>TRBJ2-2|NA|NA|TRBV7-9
CASSLGANTWITGELFF
TGTGCCAGCAGCTTAGGGGCTAATACATGGATAACCGGGGAGCTGTTTTTT
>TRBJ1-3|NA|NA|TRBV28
CASSLVRTVSGNTIYF
TGTGCCAGCAGTTTAGTACGGACAGTCTCTGGAAACACCATATATTTT
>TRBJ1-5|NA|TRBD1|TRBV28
CATIFRARTGLVNQPQHF
TGTGCCACCATATTTCGGGCCCGGACAGGGCTAGTGAATCAGCCCCAGCATTTT
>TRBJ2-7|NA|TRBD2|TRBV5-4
CATKGAGGPPTEQYF
TGTGCCACTAAGGGAGCGGGAGGGCCCCCTACCGAGCAGTACTTC
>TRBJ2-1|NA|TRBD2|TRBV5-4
CASSLGGTSGYNEQFF
TGTGCCAGCAGCCTTGGGGGGACTAGCGGATACAATGAGCAGTTCTTC
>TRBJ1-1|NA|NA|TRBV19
CASSIKSGRGNTEAFF
TGTGCCAGTAGTATAAAGTCAGGGCGAGGGAACACTGAAGCTTTCTTT
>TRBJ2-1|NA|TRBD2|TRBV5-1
CASSLIAGGPGAGNEQFF
TGCGCCAGCAGTCTTATAGCGGGAGGGCCGGGGGCGGGGAATGAGCAGTTCTTC
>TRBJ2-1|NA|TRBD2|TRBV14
CASSRIAGGSYNEQFF
TGTGCCAGCAGTAGAATAGCGGGAGGCTCGTACAATGAGCAGTTCTTC
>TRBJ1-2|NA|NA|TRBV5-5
CASSLSPGPAYGYTF
TGTGCCAGCAGCTTGAGTCCAGGTCCAGCTTATGGCTACACCTTC
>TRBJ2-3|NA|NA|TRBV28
CASSLFGRDNTQYF
TGTGCCAGCAGTTTATTCGGCAGGGATAATACGCAGTATTTT
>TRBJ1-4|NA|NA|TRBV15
CATSLTSGRANEKLFF
TGTGCCACCAGCCTAACGTCGGGGAGGGCTAATGAAAAACTGTTTTTT
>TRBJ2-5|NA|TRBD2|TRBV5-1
CASSLGTSQTQETQYF
TGCGCCAGCAGCTTGGGGACTAGCCAAACCCAAGAGACCCAGTACTTC
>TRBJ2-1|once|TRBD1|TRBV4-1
CASSQERQGDNEQFF
TGCGCCAGCAGCCAAGAACGACAGGGAGACAATGAGCAGTTCTTC
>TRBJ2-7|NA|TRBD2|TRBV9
CASSGGLAGSYEQYF
TGTGCCAGCAGCGGCGGACTAGCGGGGTCCTACGAGCAGTACTTC
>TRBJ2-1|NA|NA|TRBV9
CASSVVGTSIHEQFF
TGTGCCAGCAGCGTAGTCGGAACTAGTATCCATGAGCAGTTCTTC
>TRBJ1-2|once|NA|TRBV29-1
CSSPAGGHGYTF
TGCAGCTCCCCTGCGGGGGGCCATGGCTACACCTTC
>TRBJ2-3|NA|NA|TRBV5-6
CASSLRVGRGTDTQYF
TGTGCCAGCAGCTTGAGGGTCGGTAGGGGGACAGATACGCAGTATTTT
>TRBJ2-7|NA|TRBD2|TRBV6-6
CASTMGGVRYF
TGTGCCAGCACCATGGGGGGGGTTCGGTACTTC
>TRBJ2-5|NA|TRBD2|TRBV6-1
CASSEIPGAGEQYF
TGTGCCAGCAGTGAAATACCGGGAGCGGGGGAGCAGTACTTC
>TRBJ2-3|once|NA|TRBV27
CASINSGTDTQYF
TGTGCCAGCATAAATTCCGGCACAGATACGCAGTATTTT
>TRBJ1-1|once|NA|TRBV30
CAWSVVGGEAFF
TGTGCCTGGAGTGTAGTCGGAGGGGAAGCTTTCTTT
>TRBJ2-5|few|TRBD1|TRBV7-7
CASSHRGVGETQYF
TGTGCTAGCAGCCACAGGGGAGTAGGAGAGACCCAGTACTTC
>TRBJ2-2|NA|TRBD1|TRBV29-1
CSVGGGTGLDTGELFF
TGCAGCGTTGGAGGTGGGACAGGGTTGGACACCGGGGAGCTGTTTTTT
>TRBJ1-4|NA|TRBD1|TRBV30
CAWTRDRDEKLFF
TGTGCCTGGACCCGGGACAGGGATGAAAAACTGTTTTTT
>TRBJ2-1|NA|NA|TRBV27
CASSTSSAFRNEQFF
TGTGCCAGCAGTACCTCTAGCGCGTTTCGGAATGAGCAGTTCTTC
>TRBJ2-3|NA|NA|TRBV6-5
CASSSIRGTSTDTQYF
TGTGCCAGCAGTTCAATCAGGGGGACTAGCACAGATACGCAGTATTTT
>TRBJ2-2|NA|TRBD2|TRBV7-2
CASSPSGRPGELFF
TGTGCCAGCAGTCCTAGCGGGAGGCCCGGGGAGCTGTTTTTT
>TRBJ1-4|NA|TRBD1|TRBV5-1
CASSGAGGLEKLFF
TGCGCCAGCAGCGGGGCAGGGGGTTTGGAAAAACTGTTTTTT
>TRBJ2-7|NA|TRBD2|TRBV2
CASSETSVNLYEQYF
TGTGCCAGCTCAGAGACTAGCGTAAACCTCTACGAGCAGTACTTC
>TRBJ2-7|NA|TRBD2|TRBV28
CASSSVAGGIDEQYF
TGTGCCAGCAGTTCCGTAGCGGGAGGGATCGACGAGCAGTACTTC
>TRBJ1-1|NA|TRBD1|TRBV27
CASSLSGTGSEAFF
TGTGCCAGCAGTTTATCGGGGACAGGGAGTGAAGCTTTCTTT
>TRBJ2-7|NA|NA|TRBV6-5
CASSRERASYEQYF
TGTGCCAGCAGTCGAGAGCGGGCCTCCTACGAGCAGTACTTC
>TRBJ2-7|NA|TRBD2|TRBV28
CASSFGTSALSYEQYF
TGTGCCAGCAGTTTTGGGACTAGCGCCCTCTCCTACGAGCAGTACTTC
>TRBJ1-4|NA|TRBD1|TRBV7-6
CASSSTGSNEKLFF
TGTGCCAGCAGCTCGACAGGGTCGAATGAAAAACTGTTTTTT